The sequence of this TCR beta chain was determined in a study of long-term antiretroviral therapy in people with HIV. Study-wide results and caveats: Control repertoires displayed wider CDR3 length ranges than the HIV repertoires. There were no data on ART adherence, viral resistance or therapy changes, a gap that limits inferences about post-ART repertoire changes.

To note about this clone: What it binds is unknown.

The CDR3 is 14 residues long. CDR1 is SGHRS, CDR2 YFSETQ, per germline. V was pared by 0 bases and J by 7 bases, with 11 bases between. Sequencing relied on immunoSEQ assay v3.0, run at survey level. Using immunoSEQ multiplex PCR, the repertoire was profiled, and TCRdb retains in-frame clones only, with some absent. The sample has roughly 15,000 clones, around 94% seen once. The sequence was obtained from a woman in her forties or fifties with HIV. The sample here was unsorted PBMCs, taken 6 to 6.5 years after starting antiretroviral therapy. The chain is built from TRBV5-1 and TRBJ1-5; D uncertain. CDR3 sequence (DNA): TGCGCCAGCAGCTTGGTAATGGGGAGCCAGCCCCAGCATTTT. Translation: CASSLVMGSQPQHF.